This T cell receptor (beta chain) was sequenced in a study of patients and donors after allogeneic stem cell transplantation. Each CDR3 protein gets one entry after TCRdb re-called the RT-PCR reads with MiXCR. The sample lists 900,000 to 1,000,000 distinct CDR3 sequences, over 15% occurring once. CDR3 length: 15 residues. J was trimmed by 7 bases and V by 3 bases; bases with no gene match: 9. This clonotype was seen at least ten times. The J gene is TRBJ2-1, the V gene TRBV12-3 or TRBV12-4, with TRBD1 matching over 7 bases. The receptor was isolated from a human donor who was either an allogeneic HSCT recipient or a stem cell or donor lymphocyte infusion donor (not recorded which). It is not recorded whose cells these are; they may come from a transplant donor. Sequences were obtained from blood, either unsorted or a sorted T cell fraction (not recorded which). The CDR3 loop is CASSFRQGLGNEQFF. The CDR3 DNA is TGTGCCAGCAGTTTCCGACAGGGCTTAGGGAATGAGCAGTTCTTC.